Listed here is a single T cell receptor (beta chain). Its antigen is as yet unknown. This sample is part of a study of T cell responses to AZD1222 COVID-19 vaccine. General study points: The span of vaccine-associated CD4 TCRs extended across spike, with dominance at 160-218 and 743-854. Clonal diversity was possibly underestimated, and the donors were mostly white British, with more females.

Method: immunoSEQ multiplex PCR; TCRdb's copy keeps in-frame clones and lacks some. Altogether 140,000 to 150,000 clones are present, about 93% being singletons, with the ten largest covering more than 8.5%. Germline V gene sequence: CDR1 LGHNA, CDR2 YNFKEQ. V lost 4 bases, J lost 0 bases, and 9 bases lay in between. The CDR3 is made up of 15 amino acids. This TCR came from an adult in good health. The source was peripheral blood, collected on day 0 of AZD1222 vaccination. This chain joins TRBV4-2 and TRBJ1-4, with D possibly being TRBD1 (6 bases). The chain's CDR3 is CASSREGATNEKLFF. In DNA form, the CDR3 reads TGTGCCAGCAGCCGAGAGGGGGCAACTAATGAAAAACTGTTTTTT.